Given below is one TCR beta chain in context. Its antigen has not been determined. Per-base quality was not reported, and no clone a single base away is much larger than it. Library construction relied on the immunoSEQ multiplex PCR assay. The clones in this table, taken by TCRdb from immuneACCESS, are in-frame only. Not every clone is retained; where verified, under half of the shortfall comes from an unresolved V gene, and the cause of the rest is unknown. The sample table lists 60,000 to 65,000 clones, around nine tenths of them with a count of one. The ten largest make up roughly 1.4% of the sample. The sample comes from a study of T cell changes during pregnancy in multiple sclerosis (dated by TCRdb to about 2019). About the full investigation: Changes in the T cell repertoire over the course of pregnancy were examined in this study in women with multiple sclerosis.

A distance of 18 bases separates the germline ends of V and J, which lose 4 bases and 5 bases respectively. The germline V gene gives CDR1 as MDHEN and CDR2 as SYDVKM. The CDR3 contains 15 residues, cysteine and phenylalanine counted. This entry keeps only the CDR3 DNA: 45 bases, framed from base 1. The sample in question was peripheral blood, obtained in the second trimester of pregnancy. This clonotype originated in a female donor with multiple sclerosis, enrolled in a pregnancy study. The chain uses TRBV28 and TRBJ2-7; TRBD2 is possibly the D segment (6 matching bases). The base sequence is TGTGCCAGCAGTTCGGGTTACTCTTCGGGGGACGAGCAGTACTTC. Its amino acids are CASSSGYSSGDEQYF.